The rows below give T cell receptor beta chains drawn from one sample of a study of technical replicates of blood from a few donors. Using immunoSEQ multiplex PCR, the repertoire was profiled, and TCRdb retains in-frame clones only, with some absent. The table includes 60,000 or so clones, 85% to 90% detected once. The sequenced sample consisted of PBMCs. The receptors derive from a human donor in good health. Some clones in this sample may be carry-over from other donors' samples. The CDR3 runs from the conserved cysteine through the conserved F or W. A D gene is named only where the DNA matches it firmly. Size is stated for part of the rows, as once, few or many counts, or as a class when the clone is expanded.

clone_size d_call j_call v_call cdr3_nt cdr3_aa
. . TRBJ2-7 TRBV6-6 TGTGCCAGCAGTTACTCGACTCCAGGGACCTACGAGCAGTACTTC CASSYSTPGTYEQYF
. TRBD2 TRBJ2-4 TRBV2 TGTGCCAGCAGTGAACTGAGGACTAGCGGGCTTGCCAAAAACATTCAGTACTTC CASSELRTSGLAKNIQYF
. TRBD2 TRBJ2-1 TRBV4-2 TGTGCCAGCAGCCAAGAGCCTAGCGGGAGCTCCTACAATGAGCAGTTCTTC CASSQEPSGSSYNEQFF
. . TRBJ2-6 TRBV4-1 TGCGCCAGCAGCCACCCAGGGGATCCTGGGGCCAACGTCCTGACTTTC CASSHPGDPGANVLTF
few . TRBJ1-4 TRBV20-1 TGCAGTGCCTCTAGTTCTGGAAAACTGTTTTTT CSASSSGKLFF
. TRBD2 TRBJ2-7 TRBV10-1 TGCGCCAGCAGCCCCCGACTAGCGGGAGACTCCTACGAGCAGTACTTC CASSPRLAGDSYEQYF
. TRBD2 TRBJ2-1 TRBV13 TGTGCCAGCAGCTTAGCCGGGACTAGCAATGAGCAGTTCTTC CASSLAGTSNEQFF
few . TRBJ1-1 TRBV12-5 TGTGCTAGTGGTTTGGCCATGAACACTGAAGCTTTCTTT CASGLAMNTEAFF
. TRBD2 TRBJ2-1 TRBV5-4 TGTGCCAGCAGCACGACTAGCGGGAGGGGGAATGAGCAGTTCTTC CASSTTSGRGNEQFF
few TRBD1 TRBJ1-1 TRBV29-1 TGCAGCGTTGATTCTACAGGGGGCTTTGAAGCTTTCTTT CSVDSTGGFEAFF
. . TRBJ2-5 TRBV19 TGTGCCAGTAGTGGGGGGTATCGGGCAGAGACCCAGTACTTC CASSGGYRAETQYF
. . TRBJ2-7 TRBV4-2 TGTGCCAGCAGCCCCCTTAGCTCCTACGAGCAGTACTTC CASSPLSSYEQYF
. . TRBJ1-3 TRBV6-5 TGTGCCAGCAGGGCGGAGGCTGGAAACACCATATATTTT CASRAEAGNTIYF
. TRBD1 TRBJ2-1 TRBV4-2 TGTGCCAGCAGCCCCTCAAGGTACAGGGGGATAGACAATGAGCAGTTCTTC CASSPSRYRGIDNEQFF
. TRBD2 TRBJ2-6 TRBV2 TGTGCCAGCAGTCCGACTAGCGGGAAAAACGGTGGGGCCAACGTCCTGACTTTC CASSPTSGKNGGANVLTF
. TRBD1 TRBJ1-4 TRBV5-1 TGCGCCAGCAGCCCAGGGACAGGGGACGAAAAACTGTTTTTT CASSPGTGDEKLFF
. . TRBJ1-1 TRBV25-1 TGTGCCAGCCGCCGGGGGAACACTGAAGCTTTCTTT CASRRGNTEAFF
. TRBD2 TRBJ2-1 TRBV5-1 TGCGCCAGCAGCCCGACTAGCGGGGGGGGGTACAATGAGCAGTTCTTC CASSPTSGGGYNEQFF
once . TRBJ2-1 TRBV5-8 TGTGCCAGCACTCCAGAAAGGGACTTTTTACAGGATGAGCAGTTCTTC CASTPERDFLQDEQFF
. . TRBJ2-5 TRBV7-2 TGTGCCAGCAGCTTAATCCCTCAAGAGACCCAGTACTTC CASSLIPQETQYF
. TRBD1 TRBJ2-7 TRBV7-7 TGTGCCAGCAGCTTCCGGACAGGGAGCTCCTACGAGCAGTACTTC CASSFRTGSSYEQYF
. . TRBJ2-1 TRBV5-1 TGCGCCAGCAGCTTGGACAGGCCATCAAGCGAAGAGCAGTTCTTC CASSLDRPSSEEQFF
. . TRBJ1-3 TRBV7-6 TGTGCCAGCAGCCCCACGGCGGACACCATATATTTT CASSPTADTIYF
. TRBD1 TRBJ2-7 TRBV5-6 TGTGCCAGCAGACCCGGGACAGGGCCGGGAGAGCAGTACTTC CASRPGTGPGEQYF
. . TRBJ1-2 TRBV7-2 TGTGCCAGCAGCCTACAGGGAGGGTATGGCTACACCTTC CASSLQGGYGYTF
once TRBD1 TRBJ2-2 TRBV25-1 TGTGCCAGCAGTGAACAGGGGGCGGGCACCGGGGAGCTGTTTTTT CASSEQGAGTGELFF
. TRBD1 TRBJ2-7 TRBV4-1 TGCGCCAGCAGCCGAACCCGGGACAGGGGATACGAGCAGTACTTC CASSRTRDRGYEQYF
. . TRBJ1-1 TRBV5-6 TGTGCCAGCAGCTTGGGACAGATGGGAACTGAAGCTTTCTTT CASSLGQMGTEAFF
. TRBD2 TRBJ2-7 TRBV29-1 TGCAGCGTTGTAGGACTAGCGGGCCGCGGGGAGCAGTACTTC CSVVGLAGRGEQYF
. TRBD1 TRBJ2-2 TRBV4-3 TGCGCCAGCAGCCAAGATCGGCAGGGGGCGATCACCGGGGAGCTGTTTTTT CASSQDRQGAITGELFF
. TRBD2 TRBJ2-3 TRBV19 TGTGCCAGTAGTATAGTTTTAGCGGGAGCAGGTGATACGCAGTATTTT CASSIVLAGAGDTQYF
. . TRBJ2-2 TRBV5-1 TGCGCCAGCAGCTTGGAGTCAGGGGGGACCGGGGAGCTGTTTTTT CASSLESGGTGELFF
once TRBD2 TRBJ2-1 TRBV7-9 TGTGCCAGCTCCGCGAGAGCGGGAGCAAGTGAGCAGTTCTTC CASSARAGASEQFF
once TRBD1 TRBJ1-1 TRBV11-2 TGTGCCAGCAGCGGACAGGGGGGCACTGAAGCTTTCTTT CASSGQGGTEAFF
. TRBD1 TRBJ1-5 TRBV2 TGTGCCAGCAGAACCGGGACAGGGGTGGATCAGCCCCAGCATTTT CASRTGTGVDQPQHF
. . TRBJ2-7 TRBV6-1 TGTGCCATCCTGGTACTATCCGGCTCCTACGAGCAGTACTTC CAILVLSGSYEQYF
. TRBD1 TRBJ2-7 TRBV27 TGTGCCAGCAGTTTATCTAGCCCGGGACAGGGCTACGAGCAGTACTTC CASSLSSPGQGYEQYF
. . TRBJ2-1 TRBV4-2 TGTGCCAGCAGCCAAGACAATAGTTACAATGAGCAGTTCTTC CASSQDNSYNEQFF
once . TRBJ2-1 TRBV4-1 TGCGCCAGCAGCCAAGGGCGAGTCAAAATAGCCAATGAGCAGTTCTTC CASSQGRVKIANEQFF
. TRBD2 TRBJ2-1 TRBV7-6 TGTGCCAGCAGCTTTGAGGCGGGGGGGCCTTACAATGAGCAGTTCTTC CASSFEAGGPYNEQFF
. TRBD2 TRBJ2-7 TRBV7-2 TGTGCCAGCAGCTTAGGGATAGCGGGGGCCTACGAGCAGTACTTC CASSLGIAGAYEQYF
. TRBD1 TRBJ1-2 TRBV5-5 TGTGCCAGCAGCTCGGGACAGTTGGGCTATGGCTACACCTTC CASSSGQLGYGYTF
. . TRBJ1-1 TRBV5-1 TGCGCCAGCAGCTTGGGGGAGCGGGGCCCGAACACTGAAGCTTTCTTT CASSLGERGPNTEAFF
. . TRBJ1-1 TRBV7-2 TGTGCCAGCAGCCGTAACAGGGAAAGGAACACTGAAGCTTTCTTT CASSRNRERNTEAFF
. TRBD1 TRBJ2-5 TRBV15 TGTGCCACCAGCCCGACAGGGGGCCACCAAGAGACCCAGTACTTC CATSPTGGHQETQYF
few . TRBJ2-7 TRBV7-9 TGTGCCAGCAGCTTAGCCCAAACAGGTTCATACGAGCAGTACTTC CASSLAQTGSYEQYF
. TRBD2 TRBJ2-7 TRBV7-9 TGTGCCAGCAGCTTAGGGGGGGGTCCAACCTCCTACGAGCAGTACTTC CASSLGGGPTSYEQYF
. . TRBJ1-1 TRBV10-3 TGTGCCATCAGTGAGTCCCCGGCGGCAGACACTGAAGCTTTCTTT CAISESPAADTEAFF